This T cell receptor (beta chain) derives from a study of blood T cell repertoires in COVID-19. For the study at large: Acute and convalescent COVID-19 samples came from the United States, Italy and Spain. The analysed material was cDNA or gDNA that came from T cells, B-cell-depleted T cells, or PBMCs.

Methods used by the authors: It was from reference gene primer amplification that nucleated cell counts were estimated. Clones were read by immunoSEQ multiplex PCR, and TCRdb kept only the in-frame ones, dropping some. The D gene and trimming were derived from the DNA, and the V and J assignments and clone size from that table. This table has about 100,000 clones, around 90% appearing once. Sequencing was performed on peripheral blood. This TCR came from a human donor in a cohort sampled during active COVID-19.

This CDR3 reads CASSSLISGDYGYTF. The CDR3 bases are TGTGCCAGCAGCTCCTTGATTTCCGGGGACTATGGCTACACCTTC. J is TRBJ1-2 and V is TRBV7-9; D ambiguous. The length of the CDR3 is 15 residues. Trimming took 4 bases from V and 3 from J, leaving 15 bases between them. Per the germline V gene, CDR1 is SEHNR and CDR2 is FQNEAQ (reference sequence).